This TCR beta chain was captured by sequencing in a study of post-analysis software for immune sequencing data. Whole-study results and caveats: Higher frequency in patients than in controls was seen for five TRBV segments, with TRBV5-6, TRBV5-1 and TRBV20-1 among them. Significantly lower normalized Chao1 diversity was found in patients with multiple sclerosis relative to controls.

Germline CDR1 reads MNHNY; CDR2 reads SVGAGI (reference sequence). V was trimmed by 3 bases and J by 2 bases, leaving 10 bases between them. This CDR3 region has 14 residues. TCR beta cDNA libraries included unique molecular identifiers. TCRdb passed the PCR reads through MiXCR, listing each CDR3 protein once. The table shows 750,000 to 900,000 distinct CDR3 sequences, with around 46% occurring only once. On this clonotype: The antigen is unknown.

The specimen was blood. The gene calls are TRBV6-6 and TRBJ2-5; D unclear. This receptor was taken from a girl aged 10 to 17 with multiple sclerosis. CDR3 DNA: TGTGCCAGCAGTTATCACAGCCAACAAGAGACCCAGTACTTC. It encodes CASSYHSQQETQYF.